These 4 T cell receptor beta chains were sequenced from one sample in a study of T cells in Graves' hyperthyroidism and ophthalmopathy. It was RNA transcripts that yielded the amplified TCR beta CDR3 regions. The primer set for the first-round RT-PCR of the TCR CDR3 was HTBI. TCRdb used MiXCR to reprocess the multiplex PCR reads, holding one entry per CDR3 protein. The sample records about 350,000 distinct CDR3 sequences, 19% being singletons. What was sequenced was blood. The receptors come from a woman aged 18-29 years with Graves' hyperthyroidism.

The V and J genes are TRBV6-5 and TRBJ1-1; D unclear. This CDR3 is 16 amino acids long. V was trimmed by 4 bases and J by 2 bases, leaving 17 bases between them. The germline CDR1 and CDR2 sequences are MNHEY and SVGAGI. This CDR3 is CASSLVTGPRNTEAFF. In DNA form, the CDR3 reads TGTGCCAGCAGTTTGGTTACCGGGCCGCGTAACACTGAAGCTTTCTTT.

In this sample, this clonotype turned up a few times. This chain's CDR3 is CASSQVVAGLNYGYTF. The CDR3 coding sequence is TGCGCCAGCAGCCAAGTAGTGGCCGGGCTTAACTATGGCTACACCTTC. The chain uses TRBV4-1 and TRBJ1-2; D unclear. Germline V CDR1 and CDR2: MGHRA, YSYEKL. CDR3 length: 16 residues. V shed 1 base and J shed 1 base, with 13 bases lying between them.

The chain has TRBV6-1 and TRBJ1-5; no clear D. Germline CDR1 and CDR2: MNHNS and SASEGT. The CDR3 has 14 residues. V lost 8 bases to trimming and J lost 5 bases, with 16 bases between them. The DNA for the CDR3 is TGTGCCAGCGGAGGGCCAGGTTCACATCAGCCCCAGCATTTT. Translation: CASGGPGSHQPQHF.

This clonotype was counted between two and nine times. This chain uses TRBV27 with TRBJ2-7; D is perhaps TRBD1 or TRBD2 (5 bases each). The CDR3 has 14 residues. V was pared by 3 bases and J by 6 bases, with 15 bases between. Germline loops: CDR1 MNHEY, CDR2 SMNVEV (reference sequence). The CDR3 is CASSFQGAAGEQYF. The CDR3 nucleotides read TGTGCCAGCAGTTTCCAAGGGGCGGCGGGCGAGCAGTACTTC.